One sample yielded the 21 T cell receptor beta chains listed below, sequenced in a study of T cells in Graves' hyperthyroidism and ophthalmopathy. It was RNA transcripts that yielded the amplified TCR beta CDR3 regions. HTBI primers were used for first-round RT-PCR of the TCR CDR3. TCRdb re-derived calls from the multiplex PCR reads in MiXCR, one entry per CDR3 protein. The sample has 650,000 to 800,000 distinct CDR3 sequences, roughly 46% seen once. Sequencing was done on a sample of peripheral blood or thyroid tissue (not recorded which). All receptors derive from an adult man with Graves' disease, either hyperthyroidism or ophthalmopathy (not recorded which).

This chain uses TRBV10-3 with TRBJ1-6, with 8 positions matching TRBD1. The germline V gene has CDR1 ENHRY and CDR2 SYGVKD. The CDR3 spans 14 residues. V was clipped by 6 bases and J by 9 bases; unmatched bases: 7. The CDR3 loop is CAIRAEQGGSPLHF. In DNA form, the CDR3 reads TGTGCCATCAGAGCGGAACAGGGGGGTTCACCCCTCCACTTT.

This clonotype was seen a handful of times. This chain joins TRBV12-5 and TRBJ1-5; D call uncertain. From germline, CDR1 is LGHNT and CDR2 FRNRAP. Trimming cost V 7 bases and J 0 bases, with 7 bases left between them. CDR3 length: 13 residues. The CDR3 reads CASVGISNQPQHF. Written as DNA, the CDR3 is TGTGCTAGTGTAGGGATTAGCAATCAGCCCCAGCATTTT.

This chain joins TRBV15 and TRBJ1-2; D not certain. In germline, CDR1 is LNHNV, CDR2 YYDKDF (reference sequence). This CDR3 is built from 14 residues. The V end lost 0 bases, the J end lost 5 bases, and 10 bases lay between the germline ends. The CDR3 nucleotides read TGTGCCACCAGCAGAGATCAGAAGGGATATGGCTACACCTTC. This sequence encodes CATSRDQKGYGYTF.

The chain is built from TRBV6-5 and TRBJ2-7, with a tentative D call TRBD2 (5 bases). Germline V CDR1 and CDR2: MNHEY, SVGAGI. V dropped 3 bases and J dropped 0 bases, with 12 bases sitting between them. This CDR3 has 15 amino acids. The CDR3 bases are TGTGCCAGCAGTTATTCGGAGGCTACCTCCTACGAGCAGTACTTC. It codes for CASSYSEATSYEQYF.

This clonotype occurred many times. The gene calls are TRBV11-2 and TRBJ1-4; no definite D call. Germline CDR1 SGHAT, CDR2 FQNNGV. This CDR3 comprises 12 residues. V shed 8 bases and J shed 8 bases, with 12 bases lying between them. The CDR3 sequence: CASSRAGEKLFF. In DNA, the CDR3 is TGTGCCAGCTCCCGGGCGGGAGAAAAACTGTTTTTT.

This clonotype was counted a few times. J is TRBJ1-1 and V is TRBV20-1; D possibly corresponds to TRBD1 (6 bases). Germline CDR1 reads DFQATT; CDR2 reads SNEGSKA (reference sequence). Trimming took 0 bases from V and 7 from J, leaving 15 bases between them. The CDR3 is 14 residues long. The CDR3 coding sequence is TGCAGTGCTAGAGATCTTGATGGGGGGCATGAAGCTTTCTTT. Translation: CSARDLDGGHEAFF.

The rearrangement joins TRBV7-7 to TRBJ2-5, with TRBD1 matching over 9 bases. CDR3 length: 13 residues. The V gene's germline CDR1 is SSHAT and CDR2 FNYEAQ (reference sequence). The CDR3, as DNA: TGTGCTAGACAGGGGGACACACAAGAGACCCAGTACTTC. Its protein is CARQGDTQETQYF.

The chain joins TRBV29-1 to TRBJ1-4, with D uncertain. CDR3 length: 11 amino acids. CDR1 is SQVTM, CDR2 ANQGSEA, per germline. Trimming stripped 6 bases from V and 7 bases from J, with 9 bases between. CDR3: CSVGSSEKLFF. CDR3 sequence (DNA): TGCAGCGTGGGGTCGAGTGAAAAACTGTTTTTT.

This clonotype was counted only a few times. For the CDR3, the DNA is TGCAGCGTGGAGGGGGAGGGGGTGAACACTGAAGCTTTCTTT. Translating gives CSVEGEGVNTEAFF. The chain has TRBV29-1 and TRBJ1-1; D might be TRBD1 (6 bases). V dropped 6 bases and J dropped 0 bases, with 14 bases sitting between them. Germline loops: CDR1 SQVTM, CDR2 ANQGSEA. The CDR3 extends over 14 amino acids.

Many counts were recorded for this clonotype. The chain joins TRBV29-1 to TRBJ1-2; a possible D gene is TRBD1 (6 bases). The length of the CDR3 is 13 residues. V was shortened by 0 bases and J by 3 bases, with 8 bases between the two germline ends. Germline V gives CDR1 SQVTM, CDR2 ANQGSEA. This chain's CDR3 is CSVEDHRDYGYTF. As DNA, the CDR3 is TGCAGCGTTGAAGATCACAGGGACTATGGCTACACCTTC.

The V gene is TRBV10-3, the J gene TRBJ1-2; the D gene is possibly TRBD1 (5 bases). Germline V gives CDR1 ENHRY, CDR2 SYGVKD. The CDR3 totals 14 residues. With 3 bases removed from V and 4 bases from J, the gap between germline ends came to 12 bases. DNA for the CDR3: TGTGCCATCAGTGAAGGGGAGTCGCGCTATGGCTACACCTTC. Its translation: CAISEGESRYGYTF.

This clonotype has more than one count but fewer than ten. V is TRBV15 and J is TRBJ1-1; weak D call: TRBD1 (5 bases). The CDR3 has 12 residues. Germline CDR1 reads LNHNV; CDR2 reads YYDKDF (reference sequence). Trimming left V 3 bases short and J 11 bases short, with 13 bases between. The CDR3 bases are TGTGCCACCAGCAGGGGGGGGGGGTCTGCTTTCTTT. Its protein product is CATSRGGGSAFF.

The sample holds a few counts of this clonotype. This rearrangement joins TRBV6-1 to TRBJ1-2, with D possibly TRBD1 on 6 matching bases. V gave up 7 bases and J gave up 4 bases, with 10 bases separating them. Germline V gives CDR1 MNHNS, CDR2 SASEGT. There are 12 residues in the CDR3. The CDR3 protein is CASMGHIYGYTF. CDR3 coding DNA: TGTGCCAGCATGGGACACATCTATGGCTACACCTTC.

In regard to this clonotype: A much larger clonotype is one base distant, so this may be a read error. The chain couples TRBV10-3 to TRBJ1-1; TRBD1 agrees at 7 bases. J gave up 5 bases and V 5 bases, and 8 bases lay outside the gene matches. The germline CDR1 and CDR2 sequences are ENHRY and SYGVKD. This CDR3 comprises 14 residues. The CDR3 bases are TGTGCCATCAGTTCCAGACAGGGCGGGACTGAAGCTTTCTTT. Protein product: CAISSRQGGTEAFF.

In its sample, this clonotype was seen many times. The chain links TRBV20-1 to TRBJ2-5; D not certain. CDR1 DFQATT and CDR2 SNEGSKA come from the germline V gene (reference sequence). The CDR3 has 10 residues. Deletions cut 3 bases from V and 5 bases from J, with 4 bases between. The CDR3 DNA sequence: TGCAGTGCTAGCGGGGAGACCCAGTACTTC. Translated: CSASGETQYF.

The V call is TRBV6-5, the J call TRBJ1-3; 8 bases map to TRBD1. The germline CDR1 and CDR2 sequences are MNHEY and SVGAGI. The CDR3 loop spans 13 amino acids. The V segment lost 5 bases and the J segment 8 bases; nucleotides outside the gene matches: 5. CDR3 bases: TGTGCCAGCAGTCCAGCACAGGGGGACACCATATATTTT. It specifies CASSPAQGDTIYF.

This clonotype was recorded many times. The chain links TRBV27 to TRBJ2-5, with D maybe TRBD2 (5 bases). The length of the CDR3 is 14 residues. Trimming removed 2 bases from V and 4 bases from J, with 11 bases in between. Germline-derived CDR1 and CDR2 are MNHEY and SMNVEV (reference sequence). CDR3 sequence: CASSLKASRETQYF. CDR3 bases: TGTGCCAGCAGTTTAAAAGCTAGCCGAGAGACCCAGTACTTC.

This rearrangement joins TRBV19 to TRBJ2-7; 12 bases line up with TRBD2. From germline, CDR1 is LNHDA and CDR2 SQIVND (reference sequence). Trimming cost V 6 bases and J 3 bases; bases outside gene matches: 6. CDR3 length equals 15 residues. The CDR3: CASSPRTSGDYEQYF. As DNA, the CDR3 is TGTGCCAGTAGCCCACGGACTAGCGGGGACTACGAGCAGTACTTC.

The CDR3 sequence: CAISRDRDSPLHF. CDR3 DNA: TGTGCCATCAGCAGAGACAGGGATTCACCCCTCCACTTT. The chain is built from TRBV10-3 and TRBJ1-6; 7 positions agree with TRBD1. The J segment lost 8 bases and the V segment lost 6 bases, leaving 4 bases of the junction unmatched. Germline lookup yields CDR1 ENHRY and CDR2 SYGVKD. CDR3 length: 13 amino acids.

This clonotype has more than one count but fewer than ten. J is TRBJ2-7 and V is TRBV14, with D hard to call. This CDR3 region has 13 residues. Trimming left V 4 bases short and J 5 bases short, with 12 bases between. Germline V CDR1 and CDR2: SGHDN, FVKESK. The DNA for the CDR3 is TGTGCCAGCAGCCGAGCCTTGACCCACGAGCAGTACTTC. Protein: CASSRALTHEQYF.

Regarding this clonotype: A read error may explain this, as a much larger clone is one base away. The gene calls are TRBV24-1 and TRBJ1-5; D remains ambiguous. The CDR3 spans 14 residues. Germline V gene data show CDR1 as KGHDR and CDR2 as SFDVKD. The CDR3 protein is CATSDFEANQTQHF. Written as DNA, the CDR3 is TGTGCCACCAGTGATTTCGAGGCGAATCAGACCCAGCATTTT.